The 27 T cell receptor beta chains given below trace back to one sample, sequenced in a study of blood T cell repertoires in COVID-19. Assay used: immunoSEQ multiplex PCR; TCRdb lists only in-frame clones, some missing. The table lists fewer than 350,000 clones, around 91% of them singletons. The sequenced material came from PBMCs or T cells enriched from blood (not recorded which). Receptors originate from a young woman with acute COVID-19.

The chain combines TRBV14 with TRBJ1-1; 8 bases match TRBD1. The CDR3 has 16 amino acids. CDR1 is SGHDN, CDR2 FVKESK, per germline. V shed 1 base, J shed 2 bases, and the junction held 6 bases outside the gene matches. The CDR3 nucleotides read TGTGCCAGCAGCCAAGTGCTCAGGGGGCCCAACACTGAAGCTTTCTTT. Translated, it gives CASSQVLRGPNTEAFF.

The DNA of the CDR3 is TGCGCCAGCAGCTTGCCTCAGGGGTCGGGGTACTACTACGAGCAGTACTTC. Translated, it gives CASSLPQGSGYYYEQYF. The chain has TRBV5-1 and TRBJ2-7; possibly TRBD1 for D (6 bases). The V end was cut by 1 base, the J end by 3 bases, with 20 bases between. CDR3 length: 17 residues. Germline loops: CDR1 SGHRS, CDR2 YFSETQ.

The V and J genes are TRBV11-2 and TRBJ1-4; TRBD1 matches at 9 bases. V gave up 3 bases and J gave up 8 bases; unmatched junction bases: 7. CDR3 length equals 15 residues. The germline V gene has CDR1 SGHAT and CDR2 FQNNGV. Here the CDR3 DNA reads TGTGCCAGCAGCTTGGGGAACAGGGGGCAGGAAAAACTGTTTTTT. Protein: CASSLGNRGQEKLFF. The full variable domain, with the rest looked up from reference TRBV11-2 and TRBJ1-4, is EAGVAQSPRYKIIEKRQSVAFWCNPISGHATLYWYQQILGQGPKLLIQFQNNGVVDDSQLPKDRFSAERLKGVDSTLKIQPAKLEDSAVYLCASSLGNRGQEKLFFGSGTQLSVL.

The CDR3 DNA follows: TGCGCCAGCAGCTTGGCCGTTTTGGCCTCTGGAAACACCATATATTTT. Protein: CASSLAVLASGNTIYF. The rearrangement joins TRBV5-1 to TRBJ1-3; D gene uncertain. This CDR3 is built from 16 residues. Germline values: CDR1 SGHRS, CDR2 YFSETQ. The V end was cut by 0 bases, the J end by 0 bases, with 10 bases between.

About this clone: This may be a read error: a much more frequent sequence differs by one nucleotide. The V call is TRBV2, the J call TRBJ2-2; D is unclear. Germline CDR1 and CDR2: SNHLY and FYNNEI. This CDR3 is 13 amino acids long. V was trimmed by 4 bases and J by 1 base, leaving 4 bases between them. This CDR3 is CASSAWNTGELFF. The CDR3 coding sequence is TGTGCCAGCAGTGCGTGGAACACCGGGGAGCTGTTTTTT.

The rearrangement joins TRBV30 to TRBJ2-2, with D perhaps TRBD1 (6 bases). The CDR3 spans 16 residues. CDR1 and CDR2 from the germline V gene are GTSNPN and SVGIG (reference sequence). V gave up 1 base and J gave up 0 bases, with 12 bases separating them. The CDR3 DNA reads TGTGCCTGGAGTGCAATCAGGGGCTCGAACACCGGGGAGCTGTTTTTT. It is translated as CAWSAIRGSNTGELFF.

The rearrangement links TRBV4-1 to TRBJ2-1; 11 bases line up with TRBD2. The J segment lost 6 bases and the V segment lost 4 bases, leaving 8 bases of the junction unmatched. CDR1 is MGHRA, CDR2 YSYEKL, per germline. The length of the CDR3 is 16 residues. The CDR3 loop reads CASSLLLAGVFNEQFF. CDR3 bases: TGCGCCAGCAGCCTCCTACTAGCGGGAGTTTTCAATGAGCAGTTCTTC.

The genes are TRBV30 and TRBJ2-7; perhaps TRBD1 as D (6 bases). The CDR3 totals 11 residues. Germline CDR1 reads GTSNPN; CDR2 reads SVGIG (reference sequence). Trimming took off 3 bases at V and 3 bases at J, with 6 bases between the two ends. CDR3 protein: CAWRDSYEQYF. The CDR3 nucleotides are TGTGCCTGGAGGGACAGCTACGAGCAGTACTTC.

The gene calls are TRBV28 and TRBJ1-5; D not certain. The germline gives CDR1 MDHEN, CDR2 SYDVKM. The CDR3 has 15 residues. V gave up 5 bases and J gave up 0 bases, with 11 bases separating them. CDR3 coding DNA: TGTGCCAGCAGTACCCGGGGAAGTAGCAATCAGCCCCAGCATTTT. It yields the protein CASSTRGSSNQPQHF.

The chain combines TRBV3-1 (or the pseudogene TRBV3-2) with TRBJ1-1; D perhaps matches TRBD1 (6 bases). V lost 0 bases and J lost 5, with 13 bases in between. The germline V gene encodes CDR1 LGHDT and CDR2 YNNKEL (reference sequence). This CDR3 is 15 amino acids long. The CDR3 sequence: CASSQDPAGVTEAFF. DNA for the CDR3: TGTGCCAGCAGCCAAGATCCGGCAGGGGTAACTGAAGCTTTCTTT.

V usage is TRBV19 and J usage is TRBJ2-2; 10 positions match TRBD1. This CDR3 is 18 amino acids long. V shed 3 bases, J shed 0 bases, and the junction held 7 bases outside the gene matches. Germline V CDR1 and CDR2: LNHDA, SQIVND (reference sequence). As DNA, the CDR3 is TGTGCCAGTAGTATGGGCGGGACAGGGGTAGCGAACACCGGGGAGCTGTTTTTT. Amino acids: CASSMGGTGVANTGELFF.

This chain connects TRBV5-6 to TRBJ2-3, with D possibly being TRBD1 (5 bases). Per the germline V gene, CDR1 is SGHDT and CDR2 is YYEEEE. Trimming cost V 4 bases and J 4 bases, with 22 bases left between them. The CDR3 loop spans 17 amino acids. Here the CDR3 DNA reads TGTGCCAGCAGCAAGGGGCCATCTCCTATCATTTCAGATACGCAGTATTTT. Its protein is CASSKGPSPIISDTQYF.

V usage is TRBV19 and J usage is TRBJ2-1, with 7 bases fitting TRBD2. Per germline, CDR1 LNHDA and CDR2 SQIVND (reference sequence). The CDR3 runs 15 residues. The V and J ends lost 2 bases and 9 bases, in that order; junction bases with no gene match: 10. The CDR3 reads CASSIISGQEGEQFF. In DNA form, the CDR3 reads TGTGCCAGTAGTATAATTAGCGGGCAAGAAGGTGAGCAGTTCTTC.

The chain uses TRBV13 and TRBJ2-3, with a weak D call TRBD1 (5 bases). CDR1 PRHDT and CDR2 FYEKMQ come from the germline V gene (reference sequence). Trimming removed 5 bases at V and 4 bases at J, with 10 bases between. The length of the CDR3 is 13 residues. CDR3 in DNA: TGTGCCAGCAGCCCCAGGGCCCCAGATACGCAGTATTTT. Translating it yields CASSPRAPDTQYF.

The chain has TRBV7-8 and TRBJ2-1; 8 nucleotides align to TRBD2. This CDR3 contains 13 residues. Germline values: CDR1 SGHVS, CDR2 FQNEAQ. Losses at the gene ends were 5 bases for V and 9 bases for J; bases not matched to a gene: 6. The CDR3: CASSAGGGVEQFF. The CDR3 nucleotides are TGTGCCAGCAGCGCCGGGGGGGGTGTTGAGCAGTTCTTC. The whole variable domain, filled in from reference TRBV7-8 and TRBJ2-1, reads GAGVSQSPRYKVAKRGQDVALRCDPISGHVSLFWYQQALGQGPEFLTYFQNEAQLDKSGLPSDRFFAERPEGSVSTLKIQRTQQEDSAVYLCASSAGGGVEQFFGPGTRLTVL.

This chain links TRBV6-5 with TRBJ2-7, with 11 bases aligning to TRBD1. Germline V gives CDR1 MNHEY, CDR2 SVGAGI. After removal of 5 bases from V and 4 bases from J, the junction contained 7 bases not matched to a gene. The CDR3 length is 15 residues. CDR3 coding DNA: TGTGCCAGCAGTCTCGGACAGGGGGCTTCATACGAGCAGTACTTC. This sequence encodes CASSLGQGASYEQYF.

The rearrangement uses TRBV4-3 and TRBJ1-1, with a weak D call TRBD1 (5 bases). The CDR3 contains 15 residues. Germline V gene sequence: CDR1 LGHNA, CDR2 YSLEER. V shed 1 base and J shed 0 bases, with 9 bases lying between them. CDR3 region: CASSQVWGVNTEAFF. The CDR3 DNA follows: TGCGCCAGCAGCCAAGTATGGGGGGTGAACACTGAAGCTTTCTTT.

Written as DNA, the CDR3 is TGTGCCAGCAGCCACGGGAAGCGGGACACAGATACGCAGTATTTT. As protein: CASSHGKRDTDTQYF. The chain combines TRBV7-2 with TRBJ2-3; 7 nucleotides agree with TRBD2. The germline gives CDR1 SGHTA, CDR2 FQGNSA. This CDR3 is 15 amino acids long. Trimming removed 5 bases from V and 2 bases from J; junction bases left unmatched: 7.

The chain links TRBV4-1 to TRBJ2-6, with D hard to call. The CDR3 has 16 amino acids. In germline, CDR1 is MGHRA, CDR2 YSYEKL. The germline V and J ends were trimmed by 0 bases and 2 bases, with 8 bases remaining between them. The CDR3 loop is CASSQDISAGANVLTF. The CDR3 nucleotides read TGCGCCAGCAGCCAAGATATCTCGGCTGGGGCCAACGTCCTGACTTTC.

The chain employs TRBV11-2 and TRBJ2-1; 8 bases match TRBD2. V shed 5 bases, J shed 14 bases, and the junction held 14 bases outside the gene matches. The CDR3 spans 14 residues. CDR1 and CDR2 (germline): SGHAT, FQNNGV. The CDR3 loop reads CASSPTRGLGFEFF. In DNA, the CDR3 is TGTGCCAGCAGCCCCACACGGGGACTAGGCTTCGAGTTCTTC.

This clone was counted between two and nine times. The chain carries TRBV2 and TRBJ2-7, with 7 bases matching TRBD2. Germline CDR1 and CDR2: SNHLY and FYNNEI. Trimming cost V 2 bases and J 1 base; bases outside gene matches: 2. The CDR3 is made up of 14 amino acids. CDR3 amino acids: CASSETSASYEQYF. The CDR3, as DNA: TGTGCCAGCAGTGAAACTAGCGCTTCCTACGAGCAGTACTTC.

The rearrangement uses TRBV19 and TRBJ2-3; tentatively, D is TRBD2 (6 bases). The CDR3 spans 15 residues. The germline V gene has CDR1 LNHDA and CDR2 SQIVND (reference sequence). The V and J ends lost 1 base and 4 bases respectively, with 12 bases between them. The CDR3 loop is CASSIVTSGADTQYF. The DNA of the CDR3 is TGTGCCAGTAGTATAGTAACGTCGGGGGCAGATACGCAGTATTTT.

This chain links TRBV10-2 with TRBJ2-3; D is unclear. V shed 9 bases and J shed 4 bases, with 11 bases lying between them. Germline V lookup: CDR1 WSHSY, CDR2 SAAADI. The length of the CDR3 is 12 residues. CDR3 in amino acids: CASMADADTQYF. CDR3 bases: TGCGCCAGTATGGCGGATGCAGATACGCAGTATTTT.

The J gene is TRBJ2-1, the V gene TRBV27; 12 positions agree with TRBD2. This CDR3 comprises 19 residues. The germline CDR1 and CDR2 sequences are MNHEY and SMNVEV (reference sequence). V shed 0 bases, J shed 6 bases, and the junction held 12 bases outside the gene matches. CDR3: CASSLSATSGRSGGNEQFF. The CDR3 DNA follows: TGTGCCAGCAGTTTATCCGCCACTAGCGGGAGGTCGGGGGGCAATGAGCAGTTCTTC.

V is TRBV5-4 and J is TRBJ2-1, with a tentative D call TRBD2 (6 bases). Germline V CDR1 and CDR2: SGHNT, YYREEE (reference sequence). This CDR3 contains 16 residues. V lost 3 bases and J 3 bases, leaving 16 bases between the germline ends. CDR3 loop: CASSSSSVLVYNEQFF. In DNA form, the CDR3 reads TGTGCCAGCAGCTCCTCTAGCGTTTTAGTCTACAATGAGCAGTTCTTC.

The V and J genes are TRBV29-1 and TRBJ1-1; D unresolved. V gave up 1 base and J gave up 1 base, with 7 bases separating them. CDR3 length: 13 amino acids. CDR1 and CDR2 from the germline V gene are SQVTM and ANQGSEA. The CDR3 sequence: CSVEVPGNTEAFF. Here the CDR3 DNA reads TGCAGCGTTGAAGTGCCAGGGAACACTGAAGCTTTCTTT.

This clone was seen just once. The rearrangement joins TRBV9 to TRBJ2-1, with TRBD1 matching 11 bases. This CDR3 has 15 amino acids. J was trimmed by 4 bases and V by 3 bases; bases with no gene match: 3. The germline gives CDR1 SGDLS, CDR2 YYNGEE. The CDR3 DNA sequence: TGTGCCAGCAGCGGCGGACAGGGGGCTTACAATGAGCAGTTCTTC. It specifies CASSGGQGAYNEQFF.